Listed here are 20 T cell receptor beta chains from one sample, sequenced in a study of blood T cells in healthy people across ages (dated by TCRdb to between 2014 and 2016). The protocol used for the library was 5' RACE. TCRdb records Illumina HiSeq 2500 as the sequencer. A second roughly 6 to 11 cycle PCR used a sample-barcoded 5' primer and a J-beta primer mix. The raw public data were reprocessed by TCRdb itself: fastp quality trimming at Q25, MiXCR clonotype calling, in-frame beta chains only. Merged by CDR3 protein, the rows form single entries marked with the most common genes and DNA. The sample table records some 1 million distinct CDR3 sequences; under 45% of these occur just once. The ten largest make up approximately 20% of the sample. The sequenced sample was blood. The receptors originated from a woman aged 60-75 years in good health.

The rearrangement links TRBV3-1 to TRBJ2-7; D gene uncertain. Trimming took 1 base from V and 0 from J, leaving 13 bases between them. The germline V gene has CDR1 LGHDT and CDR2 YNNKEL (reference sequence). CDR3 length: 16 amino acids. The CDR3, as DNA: TGTGCCAGCAGCCAAGGGATTCCGGCCAGCTCCTACGAGCAGTACTTC. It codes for CASSQGIPASSYEQYF.

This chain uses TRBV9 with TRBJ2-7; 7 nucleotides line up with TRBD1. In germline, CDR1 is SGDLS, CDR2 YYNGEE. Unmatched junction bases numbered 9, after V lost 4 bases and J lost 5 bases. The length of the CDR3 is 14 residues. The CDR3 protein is CASSPQGIIDEQYF. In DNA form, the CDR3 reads TGTGCCAGCAGCCCACAGGGGATTATCGACGAGCAGTACTTC.

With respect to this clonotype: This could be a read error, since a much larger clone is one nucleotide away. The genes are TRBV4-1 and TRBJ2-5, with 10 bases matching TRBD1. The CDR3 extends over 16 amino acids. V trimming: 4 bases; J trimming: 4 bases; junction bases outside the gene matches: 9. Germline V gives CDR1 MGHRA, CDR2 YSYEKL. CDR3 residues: CASSRTGTGARETQYF. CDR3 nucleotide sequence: TGCGCCAGCAGCCGGACCGGGACAGGGGCCCGAGAGACCCAGTACTTC.

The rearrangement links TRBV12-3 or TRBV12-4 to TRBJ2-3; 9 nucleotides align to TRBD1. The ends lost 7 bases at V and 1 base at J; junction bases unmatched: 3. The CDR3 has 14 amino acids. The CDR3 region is CASKQGAGTDTQYF. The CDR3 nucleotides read TGTGCCAGCAAACAGGGGGCAGGCACAGATACGCAGTATTTT.

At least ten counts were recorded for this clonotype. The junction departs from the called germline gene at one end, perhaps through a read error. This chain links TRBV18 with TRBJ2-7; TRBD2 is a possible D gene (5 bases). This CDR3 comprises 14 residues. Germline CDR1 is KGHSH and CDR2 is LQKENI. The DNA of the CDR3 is TGCGCCAGCAGCCCTCCGGGGAGCTCCTACGAGCAGTACTTC. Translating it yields CASSPPGSSYEQYF.

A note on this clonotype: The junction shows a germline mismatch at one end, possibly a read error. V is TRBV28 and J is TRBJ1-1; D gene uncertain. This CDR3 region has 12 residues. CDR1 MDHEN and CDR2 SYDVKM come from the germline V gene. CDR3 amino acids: CASSLPRTAAFF. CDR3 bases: TGTGCCAGCAGTCTCCCTCGGACTGCAGCTTTCTTT.

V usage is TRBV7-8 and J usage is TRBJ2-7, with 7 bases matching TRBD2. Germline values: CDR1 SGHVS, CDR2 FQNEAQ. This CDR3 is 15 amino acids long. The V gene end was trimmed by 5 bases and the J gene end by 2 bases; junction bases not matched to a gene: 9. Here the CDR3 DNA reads TGTGCCAGCAGCCAAGGGCGAGCGGGAACCTACGAGCAGTACTTC. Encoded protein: CASSQGRAGTYEQYF.

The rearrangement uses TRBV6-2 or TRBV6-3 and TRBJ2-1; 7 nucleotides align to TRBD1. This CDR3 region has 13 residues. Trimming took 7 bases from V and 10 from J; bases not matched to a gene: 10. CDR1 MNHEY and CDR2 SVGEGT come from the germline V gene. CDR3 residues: CASMPGSRGEQFF. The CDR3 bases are TGTGCCAGCATGCCGGGCTCCAGGGGGGAGCAGTTCTTC.

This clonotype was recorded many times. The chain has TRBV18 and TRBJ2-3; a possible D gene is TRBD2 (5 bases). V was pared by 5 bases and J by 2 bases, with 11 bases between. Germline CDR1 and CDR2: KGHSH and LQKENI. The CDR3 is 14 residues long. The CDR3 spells CASSGSTTTDTQYF. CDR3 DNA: TGTGCCAGCTCAGGGAGTACTACCACAGATACGCAGTATTTT.

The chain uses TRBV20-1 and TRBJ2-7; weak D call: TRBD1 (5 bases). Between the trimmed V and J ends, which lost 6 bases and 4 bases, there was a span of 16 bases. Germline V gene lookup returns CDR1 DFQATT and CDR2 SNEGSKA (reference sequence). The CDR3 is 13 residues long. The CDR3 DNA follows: TGCAGTGCCGGACACGGTATGGGGTACGAGCAGTACTTC. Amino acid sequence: CSAGHGMGYEQYF.

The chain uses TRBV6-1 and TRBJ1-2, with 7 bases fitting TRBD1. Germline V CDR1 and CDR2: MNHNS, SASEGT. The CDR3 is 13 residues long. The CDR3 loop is CVTGVGGAFGYTF. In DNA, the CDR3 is TGTGTCACCGGAGTAGGGGGCGCGTTCGGCTACACCTTC.

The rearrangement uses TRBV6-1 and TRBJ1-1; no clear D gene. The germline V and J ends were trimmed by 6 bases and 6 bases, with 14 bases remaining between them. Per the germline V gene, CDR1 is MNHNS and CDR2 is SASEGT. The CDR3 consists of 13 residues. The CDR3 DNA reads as TGTGCCAGCAGCCCGAGGGTAGTGGCTGAAGCTTTCTTT. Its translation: CASSPRVVAEAFF.

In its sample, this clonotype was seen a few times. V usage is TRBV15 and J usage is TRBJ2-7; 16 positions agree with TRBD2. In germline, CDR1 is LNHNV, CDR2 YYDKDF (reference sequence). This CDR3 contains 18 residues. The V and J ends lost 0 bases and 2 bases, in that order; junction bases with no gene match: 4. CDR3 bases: TGTGCCACCAGCAGAGAGGGACTAGCGGGAGGGTTAACCTACGAGCAGTACTTC. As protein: CATSREGLAGGLTYEQYF.

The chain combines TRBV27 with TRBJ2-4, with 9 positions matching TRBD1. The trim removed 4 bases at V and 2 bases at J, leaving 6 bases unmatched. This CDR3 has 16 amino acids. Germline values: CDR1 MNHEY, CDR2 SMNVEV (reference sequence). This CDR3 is CASSSTGGASKNIQYF. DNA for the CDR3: TGTGCCAGCAGTTCTACAGGGGGCGCGTCCAAAAACATTCAGTACTTC.

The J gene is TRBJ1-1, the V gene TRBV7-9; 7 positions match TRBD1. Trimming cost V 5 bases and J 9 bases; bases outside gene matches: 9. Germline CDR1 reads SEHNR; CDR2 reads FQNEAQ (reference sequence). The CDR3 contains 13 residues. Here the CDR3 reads CASSAFDRAQAFF. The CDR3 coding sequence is TGTGCCAGCAGCGCTTTCGACAGGGCCCAAGCTTTCTTT.

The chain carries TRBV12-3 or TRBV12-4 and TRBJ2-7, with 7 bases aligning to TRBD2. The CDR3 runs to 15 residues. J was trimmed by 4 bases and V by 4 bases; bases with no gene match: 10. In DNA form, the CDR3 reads TGTGCCAGCAGTTATCTAGCGGACCCTTCATACGAGCAGTACTTC. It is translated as CASSYLADPSYEQYF.

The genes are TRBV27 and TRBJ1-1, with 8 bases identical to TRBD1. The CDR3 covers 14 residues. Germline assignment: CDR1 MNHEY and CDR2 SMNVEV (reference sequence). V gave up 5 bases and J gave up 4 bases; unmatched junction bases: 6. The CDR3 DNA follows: TGTGCCAGCAGTCTCCACGGACAGGGCACTGAAGCTTTCTTT. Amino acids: CASSLHGQGTEAFF.

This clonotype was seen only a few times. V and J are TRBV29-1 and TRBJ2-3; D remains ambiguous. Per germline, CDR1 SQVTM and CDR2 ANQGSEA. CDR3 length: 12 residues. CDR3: CTLLQGTDTQYF. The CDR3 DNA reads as TGCACCCTGCTGCAGGGCACAGATACGCAGTATTTT.

CDR3 sequence (DNA): TGTGCCATCAGTGTTGAGGGCCGTGAAAAACTGTTTTTT. This codes for CAISVEGREKLFF. V usage is TRBV10-3 and J usage is TRBJ1-4; D unresolved. With 4 bases removed from V and 7 bases from J, the gap between germline ends came to 10 bases. Germline loops: CDR1 ENHRY, CDR2 SYGVKD. This CDR3 is 13 amino acids long.

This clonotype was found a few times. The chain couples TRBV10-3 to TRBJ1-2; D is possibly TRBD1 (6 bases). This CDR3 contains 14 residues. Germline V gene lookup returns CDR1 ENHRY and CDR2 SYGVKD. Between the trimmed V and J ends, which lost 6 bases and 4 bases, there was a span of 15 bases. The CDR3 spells CAIRNLTGFYGYTF. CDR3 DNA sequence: TGTGCCATCAGGAACTTGACAGGCTTCTATGGCTACACCTTC.